The next 17 T cell receptor beta chains were all read from a single sample in a study of human T cells and chemical hapten exposure. Time point: healthy volunteer bleed at 6 weeks. The starting material, unfractionated whole blood, was used for total RNA extraction. TCRdb independently ran MiXCR on the RACE reads; one entry per CDR3 protein. The data show over 35,000 distinct CDR3 sequences, 3.5% to 4% seen once. What was sequenced was whole blood. The receptors derive from a human donor in good health. Some clones in this sample may be carry-over from other donors' samples.

J is TRBJ1-3 and V is TRBV5-1; possibly TRBD1 for D (5 bases). The V gene's germline CDR1 is SGHRS and CDR2 YFSETQ. The V and J ends lost 0 bases and 3 bases respectively, with 13 bases between them. This CDR3 region has 16 residues. CDR3 amino acids: CASSLAGRVYGNTIYF. The DNA of the CDR3 is TGCGCCAGCAGCTTGGCCGGCAGGGTTTATGGAAACACCATATATTTT.

This clonotype was observed many times. V gene TRBV30 combines with J gene TRBJ2-1, with D uncertain. This CDR3 spans 14 amino acids. V lost 8 bases and J lost 4, with 18 bases in between. Germline V gene sequence: CDR1 GTSNPN, CDR2 SVGIG (reference sequence). The CDR3 sequence: CAVSRPGGYNEQFF. The CDR3 nucleotides read TGTGCCGTAAGCCGCCCCGGTGGGTACAATGAGCAGTTCTTC.

This clonotype has a count of ten or more. The chain joins TRBV7-8 to TRBJ2-3; possible D gene TRBD2, 5 bases. CDR1 and CDR2 (germline): SGHVS, FQNEAQ. The CDR3 covers 14 residues. Trimming took 1 base from V and 4 from J, leaving 9 bases between them. The DNA of the CDR3 is TGTGCCAGCAGCTTAGGGCTAGCCGCAGATACGCAGTATTTT. Residues: CASSLGLAADTQYF.

The table lists this clonotype with many counts. The gene calls are TRBV27 and TRBJ2-7, with D uncertain. CDR1 and CDR2 (germline): MNHEY, SMNVEV (reference sequence). There are 12 residues in the CDR3. With 5 bases removed from V and 5 bases from J, the gap between germline ends came to 10 bases. In DNA, the CDR3 is TGTGCCAGCAGTCGAAAGGGCCACGAGCAGTACTTC. Protein product: CASSRKGHEQYF.

This clonotype occurred many times. The gene calls are TRBV10-1 and TRBJ2-7; D unclear. CDR1 is WNHNN and CDR2 is SYGVQD in the germline V gene (reference sequence). The ends were cut back, 6 bases at V and 0 bases at J, with 9 bases in the middle. This CDR3 contains 13 residues. In DNA form, the CDR3 reads TGCGCCAGCAGCGAGACACTCTCCTACGAGCAGTACTTC. This codes for CASSETLSYEQYF.

Only a few counts were recorded for this clonotype. The chain links TRBV19 to TRBJ2-3; D is unresolved. The germline V gene encodes CDR1 LNHDA and CDR2 SQIVND (reference sequence). Deletions cut 9 bases from V and 11 bases from J, with 15 bases between. CDR3 size: 11 residues. For the CDR3, the DNA is TGTGCCAGCATCATAGGCGGTGTGCAGTATTTT. This encodes CASIIGGVQYF.

This sequence joins TRBV5-5 and TRBJ1-5; D may be TRBD1 (5 bases). The CDR3 length is 14 residues. Trimming took off 1 base at V and 9 bases at J, with 14 bases between the two ends. Germline lookup yields CDR1 SGHKS and CDR2 YYEKEE (reference sequence). CDR3 sequence (DNA): TGTGCCAGCAGCTTGCCCCCAGGGAAGGGGCCCCAGCATTTT. It yields the protein CASSLPPGKGPQHF.

This chain links TRBV7-8 with TRBJ2-5, with D perhaps matching TRBD1 or TRBD2 (5 bases each). From germline, CDR1 is SGHVS and CDR2 FQNEAQ. This CDR3 spans 14 amino acids. The V and J ends lost 1 base and 0 bases respectively, with 6 bases between them. In nucleotides, the CDR3 is TGTGCCAGCAGCTTAGGGGGGTACCAAGAGACCCAGTACTTC. This gives the protein CASSLGGYQETQYF.

Turning to this clonotype: Its ends do not fully match the called genes, so a read error is possible. The rearrangement links TRBV10-3 to TRBJ1-5; D uncertain. Germline lookup yields CDR1 ENHRY and CDR2 SYGVKD. The CDR3 consists of 14 residues. The CDR3 here is CPISESTRPGPQHF. The CDR3 DNA is TGTCCCATCAGTGAGTCGACTCGGCCCGGGCCCCAGCATTTT.

This clonotype is classed as medium-sized. CDR3 sequence reads: CSVGEETQYF. In nucleotides, the CDR3 is TGCAGCGTCGGAGAAGAGACCCAGTACTTC. The V and J genes are TRBV29-1 and TRBJ2-5, with D uncertain. Looked up from germline, CDR1 is SQVTM and CDR2 is ANQGSEA. The CDR3 sequence is 10 residues long. V lost 6 bases and J lost 3, with 5 bases in between.

Comments on this clonotype: A read error is possible here, since a much larger clone lies one base away. The DNA for the CDR3 is TGCGCCAGCAGCTCACAGGGGAACTCTGAAGCTTTCTTT. Protein sequence: CASSSQGNSEAFF. The rearrangement links TRBV5-1 to TRBJ1-1, with TRBD1 matching over 7 bases. CDR1 is SGHRS, CDR2 YFSETQ, per germline. The CDR3 totals 13 residues.

Comments on this clonotype: At one of its ends the junction is not consistent with the germline gene, which may arise from a read error. This chain connects TRBV7-7 to TRBJ2-1, with a possible D match to TRBD1 (5 bases). The CDR3 covers 13 residues. From germline, CDR1 is SSHAT and CDR2 FNYEAQ (reference sequence). In DNA, the CDR3 is TGTGCTAGCAGCCCGGACATCTACAATGAGCAGTTCTTC. This gives the protein CASSPDIYNEQFF.

In this sample, this clonotype turned up many times. The chain carries TRBV20-1 and TRBJ2-7; no reliable D call. Trimming took off 6 bases at V and 9 bases at J, with 15 bases between the two ends. This CDR3 has 11 amino acids. Germline CDR1 and CDR2: DFQATT and SNEGSKA (reference sequence). The CDR3 loop is CSAVRADRQYF. Written as DNA, the CDR3 is TGCAGTGCCGTCCGGGCAGACCGGCAGTACTTC.

This clonotype showed up many times. The chain uses TRBV3-1 and TRBJ2-5; no reliable D call. CDR1 LGHDT and CDR2 YNNKEL come from the germline V gene (reference sequence). Trimming removed 6 bases from V and 2 bases from J, with 10 bases in between. This CDR3 contains 13 residues. DNA for the CDR3: TGTGCCAGCAGTCGCGGACGGCAAGAGACCCAGTACTTC. It is translated as CASSRGRQETQYF.

Ten or more counts support this clonotype. This chain joins TRBV7-9 and TRBJ2-7; D might be TRBD2 (5 bases). This CDR3 is built from 15 residues. Germline CDR1 SEHNR, CDR2 FQNEAQ (reference sequence). The germline V and J ends were trimmed by 5 bases and 0 bases, with 14 bases remaining between them. The CDR3 spells CASSPRVGSSYEQYF. In DNA, the CDR3 is TGTGCCAGCAGCCCCCGGGTGGGGAGCTCCTACGAGCAGTACTTC.

In its sample, this clonotype was seen many times. CDR3 amino acids: CASSQEPVDSQYF. In DNA, the CDR3 is TGTGCCAGCAGCCAAGAACCGGTAGACTCGCAGTATTTT. This rearrangement joins TRBV3-1 to TRBJ2-3; no firm D call. The CDR3 has 13 residues. Germline CDR1 LGHDT, CDR2 YNNKEL (reference sequence). V lost 0 bases, J lost 10 bases, and 11 bases lay in between.

This clonotype was detected many times. The rearrangement joins TRBV5-1 to TRBJ2-5; 7 bases are shared with TRBD2. Germline V CDR1 and CDR2: SGHRS, YFSETQ. The CDR3 consists of 15 residues. The trim removed 1 base at V and 4 bases at J, leaving 7 bases unmatched. CDR3 sequence (DNA): TGCGCCAGCAGCTTGAGCGGGACTTCCCCAGAGACCCAGTACTTC. Amino acid sequence: CASSLSGTSPETQYF.